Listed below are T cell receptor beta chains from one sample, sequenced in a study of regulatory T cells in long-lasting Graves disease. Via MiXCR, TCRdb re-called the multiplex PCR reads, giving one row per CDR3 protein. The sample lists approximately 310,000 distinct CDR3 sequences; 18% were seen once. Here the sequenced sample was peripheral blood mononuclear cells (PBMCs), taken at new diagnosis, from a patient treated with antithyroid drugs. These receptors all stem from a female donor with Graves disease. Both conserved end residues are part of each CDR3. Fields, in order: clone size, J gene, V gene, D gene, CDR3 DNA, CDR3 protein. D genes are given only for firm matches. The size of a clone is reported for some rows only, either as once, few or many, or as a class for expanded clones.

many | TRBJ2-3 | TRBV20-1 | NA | TGCAGTGCTAGAGGGTTCCGGCTGCTAGCATCTAGCACAGATACGCAGTATTTT | CSARGFRLLASSTDTQYF
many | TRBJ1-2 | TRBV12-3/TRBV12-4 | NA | TGTGCTAGTTATGCGAAGGGATCCGTTCGTGGCTACACCTTC | CASYAKGSVRGYTF
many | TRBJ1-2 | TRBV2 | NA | TGTGCCAGCACCTTCGGGGGCTTTGGCTACACCTTC | CASTFGGFGYTF
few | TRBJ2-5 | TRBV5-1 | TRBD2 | TGCGCCAGCAGCTTGGGGGGACTAGCGGAGATCCAAGAGACCCAGTACTTC | CASSLGGLAEIQETQYF
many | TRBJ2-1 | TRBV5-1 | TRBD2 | TGCGCCAGCAGCTTGGGTACCGGGGGGGGTGGTAATGAGCAGTTCTTC | CASSLGTGGGGNEQFF
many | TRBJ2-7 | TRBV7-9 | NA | TGTGCCAGCAGCTCTCTCGCAGGGAACTCCTACGAGCAGTACTTC | CASSSLAGNSYEQYF
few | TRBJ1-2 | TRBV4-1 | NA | TGCGCCAGCAGTCCTGGGGGGGGAGCCTATGGCTACACCTTC | CASSPGGGAYGYTF
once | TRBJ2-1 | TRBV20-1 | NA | TGCAGTGCTTCCCTAGCCTTATCCTACAATGAGCAGTTCTTC | CSASLALSYNEQFF
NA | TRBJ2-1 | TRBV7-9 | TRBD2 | TGTGCCAGCAGTGGGGCGGGGGGGAGCTCCTACAATGAGCAGTTCTTC | CASSGAGGSSYNEQFF
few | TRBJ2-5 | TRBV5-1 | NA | TGCGCCAGCAGCTTGATGGCGGCGGAACAAGAGACCCAGTACTTC | CASSLMAAEQETQYF
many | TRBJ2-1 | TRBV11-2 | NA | TGTGCCAGCAGCTTAGATCGAAGGCAGTTCTTC | CASSLDRRQFF
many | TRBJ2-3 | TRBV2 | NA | TGTGCCAGCAGGGGGGAGTGGTCAGGAGATACGCAGTATTTT | CASRGEWSGDTQYF
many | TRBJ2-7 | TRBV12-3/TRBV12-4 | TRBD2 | TGTGCCAGCAATATGGCCGGGACTAGAGGTAGCGAGCAGTACTTC | CASNMAGTRGSEQYF
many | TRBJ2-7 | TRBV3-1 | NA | TGTGCCAGCAGCCCGGCGGATACCTACGAGCAGTACTTC | CASSPADTYEQYF
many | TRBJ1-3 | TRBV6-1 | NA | TGTGCCAGCAGTGAAGCGCTGGGGGGCTCTGGAAACACCATATATTTT | CASSEALGGSGNTIYF
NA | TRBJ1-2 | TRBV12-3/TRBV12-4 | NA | TGTGCCAGCACCCGCCTGGCGGTCGATGGCTACACCTTC | CASTRLAVDGYTF
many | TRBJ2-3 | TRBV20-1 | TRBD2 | TGCAGTGCTAGAGAAGGGACTAGCGGGAGAGGTACGCAGTATTTT | CSAREGTSGRGTQYF
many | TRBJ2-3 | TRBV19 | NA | TGTGCCAGTAGCAAGGACTTGACTCAGGCAGATACGCAGTATTTT | CASSKDLTQADTQYF
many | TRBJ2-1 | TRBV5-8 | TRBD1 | TGTGCCAGCAGCTTGGGACAGGGGGTTAACAATGAGCAGTTCTTC | CASSLGQGVNNEQFF
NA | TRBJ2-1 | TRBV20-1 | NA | TGCAGTGCTAGGAGTGTCGTGAACCTCTCCTACAATGAGCAGTTCTTC | CSARSVVNLSYNEQFF
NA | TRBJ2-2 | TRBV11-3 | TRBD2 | TGTGCCAGCAGCATGACTAGCGGGAGTTCAACCGGGGAGCTGTTTTTT | CASSMTSGSSTGELFF
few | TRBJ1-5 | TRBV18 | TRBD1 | TGTGCCAGCTCAGCCGGGACAGGGTACAATCAGCCCCAGCATTTT | CASSAGTGYNQPQHF
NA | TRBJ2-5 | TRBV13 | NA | TGTGCCAGCAGCTTGAGTGGGCTCCAAGAGACCCAGTACTTC | CASSLSGLQETQYF
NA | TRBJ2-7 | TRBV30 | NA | TGTGCCTGGAGTGCCAGTTCCTACGAGCAGTACTTC | CAWSASSYEQYF
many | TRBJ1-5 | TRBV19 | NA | TGTGCCAGTAGTATGGGGCGGCGGCACCTTAGCAATCAGCCCCAGCATTTT | CASSMGRRHLSNQPQHF
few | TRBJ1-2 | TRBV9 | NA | TGTGCCAGCTTATCGCTCGGGACAAACTTCACTAAACTCTATGGCTACACCTTC | CASLSLGTNFTKLYGYTF
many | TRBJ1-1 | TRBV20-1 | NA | TGCAGTGCTAGAGGTAGACCAATGAACACTGAAGCTTTCTTT | CSARGRPMNTEAFF
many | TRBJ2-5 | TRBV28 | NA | TGTGCCAGCAGGGGGATGCGGGGGCCGGGAGAGACCCAGTACTTC | CASRGMRGPGETQYF
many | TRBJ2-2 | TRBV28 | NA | TGTGCCAGCAGTTTGAGGGGGGCCGGGGAGCTGTTTTTT | CASSLRGAGELFF
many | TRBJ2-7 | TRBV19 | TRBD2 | TGTGCCAGTAGTATAGCACAGACTAGCTCCCACGAGCAGTACTTC | CASSIAQTSSHEQYF
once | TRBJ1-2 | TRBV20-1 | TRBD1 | TGCAGTGCTCAGCCGGGACAGAACCTATTACTCGGCTACACCTTC | CSAQPGQNLLLGYTF
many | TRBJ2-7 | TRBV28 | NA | TGTGCCAGCAGTTTATCCCCGACAGAAATGCTCTACGAGCAGTACTTC | CASSLSPTEMLYEQYF